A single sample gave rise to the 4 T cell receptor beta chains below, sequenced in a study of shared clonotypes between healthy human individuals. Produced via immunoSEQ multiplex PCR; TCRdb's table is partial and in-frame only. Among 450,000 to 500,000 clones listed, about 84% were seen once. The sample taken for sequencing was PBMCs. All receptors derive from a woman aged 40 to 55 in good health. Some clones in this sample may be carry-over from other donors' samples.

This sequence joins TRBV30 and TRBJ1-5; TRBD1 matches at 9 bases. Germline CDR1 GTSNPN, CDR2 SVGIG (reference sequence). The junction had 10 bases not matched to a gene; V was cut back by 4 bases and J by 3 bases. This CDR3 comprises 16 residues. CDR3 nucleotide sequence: TGTGCCTGGAACTTAGGGGGACAGGGTCTCAATCAGCCCCAGCATTTT. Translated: CAWNLGGQGLNQPQHF.

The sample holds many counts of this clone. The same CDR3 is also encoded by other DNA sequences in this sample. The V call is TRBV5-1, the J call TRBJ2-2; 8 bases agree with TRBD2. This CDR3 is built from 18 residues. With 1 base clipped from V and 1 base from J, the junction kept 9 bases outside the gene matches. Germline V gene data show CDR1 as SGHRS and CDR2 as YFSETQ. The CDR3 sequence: CASSLKNRAGENTGELFF. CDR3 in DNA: TGCGCCAGCAGCTTGAAGAATCGAGCGGGAGAGAACACCGGGGAGCTGTTTTTT.

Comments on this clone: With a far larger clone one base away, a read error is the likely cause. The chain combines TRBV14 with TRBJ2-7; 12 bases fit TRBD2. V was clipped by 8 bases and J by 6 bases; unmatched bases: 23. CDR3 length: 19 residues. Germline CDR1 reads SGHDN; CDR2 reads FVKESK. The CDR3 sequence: CASGLATSGSNYGGVEQYF. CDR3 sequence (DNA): TGTGCCAGCGGCCTCGCGACTAGCGGGAGTAATTATGGCGGAGTCGAGCAGTACTTC.

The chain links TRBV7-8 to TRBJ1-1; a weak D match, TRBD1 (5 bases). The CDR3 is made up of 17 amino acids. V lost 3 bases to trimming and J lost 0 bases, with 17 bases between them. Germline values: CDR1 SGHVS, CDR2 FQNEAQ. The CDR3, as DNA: TGTGCCAGCAGCTTGTACCCCGACAGCTTAATGAACACTGAAGCTTTCTTT. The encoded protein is CASSLYPDSLMNTEAFF.